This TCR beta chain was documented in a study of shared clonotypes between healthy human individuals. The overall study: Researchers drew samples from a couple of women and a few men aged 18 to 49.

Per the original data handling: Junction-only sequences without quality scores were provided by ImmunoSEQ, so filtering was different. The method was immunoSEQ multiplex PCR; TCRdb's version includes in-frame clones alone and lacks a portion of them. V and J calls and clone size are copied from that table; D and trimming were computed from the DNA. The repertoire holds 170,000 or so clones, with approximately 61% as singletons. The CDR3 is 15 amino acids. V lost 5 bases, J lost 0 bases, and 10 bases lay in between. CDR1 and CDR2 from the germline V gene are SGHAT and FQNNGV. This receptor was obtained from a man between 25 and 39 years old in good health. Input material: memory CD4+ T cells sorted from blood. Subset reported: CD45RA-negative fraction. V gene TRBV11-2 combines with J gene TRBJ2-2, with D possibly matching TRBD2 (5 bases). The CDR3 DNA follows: TGTGCCAGCAGCCCAACACTAGCGAACACCGGGGAGCTGTTTTTT. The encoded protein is CASSPTLANTGELFF.